This TCR beta chain derives from a study of T-cell memory formation after mild COVID-19. TCRdb reanalysed the 5' RACE reads using MiXCR and keeps one entry per CDR3 protein. The table shows roughly 350,000 distinct CDR3 sequences, with 25% to 30% occurring only once. CDR3 length: 19 amino acids. The germline V gene has CDR1 SGHAT and CDR2 FQNNGV. With V trimmed by 4 bases and J by 4 bases, 21 bases remained unmatched. The V and J genes are TRBV11-2 and TRBJ2-7, with 8 positions matching TRBD1. This receptor was identified in an adult woman who had mild COVID-19 (a few samples of this study predate the infection). Cell type and time point are not known. Sequences were obtained from PBMCs or a T cell subset sorted from them (not recorded which). CDR3 nucleotides: TGTGCCAGCAGCTCCCGGCAGGGGGCATCTGGCCCCAACGGGTACGAGCAGTACTTC. Encoded protein: CASSSRQGASGPNGYEQYF.